This T cell receptor (beta chain) was identified in a study of T cells in Graves' hyperthyroidism and ophthalmopathy. Authors of the study amplified TCR beta CDR3 regions from RNA transcripts. HTBI primers were employed in a first-round RT-PCR of the TCR CDR3. TCRdb used MiXCR to reprocess the multiplex PCR reads, holding one entry per CDR3 protein. The data show more than 500,000 distinct CDR3 sequences, 15% to 20% seen once. Notes on the study in general: Ophthalmopathy got predicted by the model a median about six months before its onset. Ophthalmopathy and stable hyperthyroidism were told apart by a 13 V-J model.

The hyperthyroidism was newly diagnosed and had lasted under 2 months; the patients were aged 18 to 65. PBMCs were collected from an approximately 10 ml volume of fresh peripheral blood. V gave up 6 bases and J gave up 5 bases, with 14 bases separating them. CDR1 and CDR2 from the germline V gene are LNHDA and SQIVND (reference sequence). The length of the CDR3 is 14 residues. Note on this clonotype: Its antigen is unidentified.

The chain has TRBV19 and TRBJ1-5, with a possible D match to TRBD1 (6 bases). The clonotype originates from a woman aged 25 to 39 with Graves' hyperthyroidism. Sequencing input: blood. The CDR3 here is CASSTRGRDQPQHF. Here the CDR3 DNA reads TGTGCCAGTAGCACCAGGGGCAGGGATCAGCCCCAGCATTTT.